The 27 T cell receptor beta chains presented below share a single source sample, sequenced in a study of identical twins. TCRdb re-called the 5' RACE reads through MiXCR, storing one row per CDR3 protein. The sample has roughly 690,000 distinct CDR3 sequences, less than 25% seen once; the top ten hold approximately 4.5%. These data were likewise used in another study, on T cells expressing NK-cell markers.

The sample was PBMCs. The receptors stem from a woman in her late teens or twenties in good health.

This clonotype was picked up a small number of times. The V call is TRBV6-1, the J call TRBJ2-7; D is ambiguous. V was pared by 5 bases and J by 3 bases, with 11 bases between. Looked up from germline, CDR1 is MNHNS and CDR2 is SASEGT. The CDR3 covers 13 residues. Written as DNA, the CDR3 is TGTGCCAGCAGTCCCCCAAACAGCTACGAGCAGTACTTC. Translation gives CASSPPNSYEQYF.

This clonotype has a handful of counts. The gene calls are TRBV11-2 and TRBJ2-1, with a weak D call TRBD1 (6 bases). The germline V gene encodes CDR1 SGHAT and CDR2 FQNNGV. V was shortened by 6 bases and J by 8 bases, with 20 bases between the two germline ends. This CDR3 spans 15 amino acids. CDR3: CASRQGRTGLDEQFF. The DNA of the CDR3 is TGTGCCAGCAGACAGGGACGGACGGGGTTGGATGAGCAGTTCTTC.

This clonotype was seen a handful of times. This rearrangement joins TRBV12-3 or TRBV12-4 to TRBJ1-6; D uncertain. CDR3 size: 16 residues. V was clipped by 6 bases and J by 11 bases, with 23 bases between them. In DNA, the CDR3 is TGTGCCAGCAGACTAGAACACAAGTTAGATCGAGCACCCCTCCACTTT. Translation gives CASRLEHKLDRAPLHF.

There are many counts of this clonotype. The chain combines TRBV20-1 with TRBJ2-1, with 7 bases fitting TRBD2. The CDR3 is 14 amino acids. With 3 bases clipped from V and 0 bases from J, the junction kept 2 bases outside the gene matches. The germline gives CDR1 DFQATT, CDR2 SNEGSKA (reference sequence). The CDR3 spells CSASGGSSYNEQFF. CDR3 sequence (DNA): TGCAGTGCTAGCGGGGGGAGCTCCTACAATGAGCAGTTCTTC.

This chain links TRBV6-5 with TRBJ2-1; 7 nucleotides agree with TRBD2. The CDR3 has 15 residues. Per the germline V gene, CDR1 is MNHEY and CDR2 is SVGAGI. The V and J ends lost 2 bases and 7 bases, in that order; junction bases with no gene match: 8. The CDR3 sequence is CASSYPREVRNEQFF. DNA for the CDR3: TGTGCCAGCAGTTACCCCCGGGAGGTGAGGAATGAGCAGTTCTTC.

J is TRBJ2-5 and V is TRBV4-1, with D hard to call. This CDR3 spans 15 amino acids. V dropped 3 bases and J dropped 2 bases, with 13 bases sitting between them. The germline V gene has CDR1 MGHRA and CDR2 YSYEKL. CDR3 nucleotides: TGCGCCAGCAGCCAGGCGCTGGTAGCTCAAGAGACCCAGTACTTC. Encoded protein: CASSQALVAQETQYF.

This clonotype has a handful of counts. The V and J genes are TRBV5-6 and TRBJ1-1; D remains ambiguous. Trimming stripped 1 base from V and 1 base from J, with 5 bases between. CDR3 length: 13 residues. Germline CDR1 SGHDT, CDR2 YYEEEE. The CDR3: CASSLWTNTEAFF. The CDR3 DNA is TGTGCCAGCAGCTTGTGGACGAACACTGAAGCTTTCTTT.

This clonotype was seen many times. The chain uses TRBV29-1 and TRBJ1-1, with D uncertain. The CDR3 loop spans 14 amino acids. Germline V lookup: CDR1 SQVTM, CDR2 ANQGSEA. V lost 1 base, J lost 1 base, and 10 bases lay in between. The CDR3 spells CSVEGGMANTEAFF. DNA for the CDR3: TGCAGCGTTGAAGGGGGAATGGCGAACACTGAAGCTTTCTTT. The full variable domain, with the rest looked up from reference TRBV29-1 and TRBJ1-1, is SAVISQKPSRDICQRGTSLTIQCQVDSQVTMMFWYRQQPGQSLTLIATANQGSEATYESGFVIDKFPISRPNLTFSTLTVSNMSPEDSSIYLCSVEGGMANTEAFFGQGTRLTVV.

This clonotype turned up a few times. The CDR3 nucleotides are TGTGCCACCAGTCATCCCCCCTACAATGAGCAGTTCTTC. Translated, it gives CATSHPPYNEQFF. V usage is TRBV24-1 and J usage is TRBJ2-1; no clear D gene. Trimming took off 6 bases at V and 2 bases at J, with 7 bases between the two ends. This CDR3 has 13 residues. CDR1 is KGHDR and CDR2 is SFDVKD in the germline V gene.

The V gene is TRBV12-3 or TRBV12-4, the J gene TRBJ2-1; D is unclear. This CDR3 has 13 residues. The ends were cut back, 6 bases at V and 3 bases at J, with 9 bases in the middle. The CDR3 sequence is CASSLSNYNEQFF. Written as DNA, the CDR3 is TGTGCCAGCAGCCTCTCTAACTACAATGAGCAGTTCTTC.

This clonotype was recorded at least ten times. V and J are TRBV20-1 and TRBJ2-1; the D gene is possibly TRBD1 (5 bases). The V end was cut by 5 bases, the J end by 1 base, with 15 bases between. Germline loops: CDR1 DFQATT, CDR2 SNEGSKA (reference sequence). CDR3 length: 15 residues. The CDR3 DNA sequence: TGCAGTGCTCAAGACAGTGTGAAGTCCTACAATGAGCAGTTCTTC. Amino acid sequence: CSAQDSVKSYNEQFF.

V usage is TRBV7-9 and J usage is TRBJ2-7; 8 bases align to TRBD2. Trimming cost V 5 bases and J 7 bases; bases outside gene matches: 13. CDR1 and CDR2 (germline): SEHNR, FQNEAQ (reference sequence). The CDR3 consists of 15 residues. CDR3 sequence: CASSVMGLGKREQYF. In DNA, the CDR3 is TGTGCCAGCAGCGTAATGGGACTAGGGAAAAGGGAGCAGTACTTC. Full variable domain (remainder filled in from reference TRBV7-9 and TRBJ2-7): DTGVSQNPRHKITKRGQNVTFRCDPISEHNRLYWYRQTLGQGPEFLTYFQNEAQLEKSRLLSDRFSAERPKGSFSTLEIQRTEQGDSAMYLCASSVMGLGKREQYFGPGTRLTVT.

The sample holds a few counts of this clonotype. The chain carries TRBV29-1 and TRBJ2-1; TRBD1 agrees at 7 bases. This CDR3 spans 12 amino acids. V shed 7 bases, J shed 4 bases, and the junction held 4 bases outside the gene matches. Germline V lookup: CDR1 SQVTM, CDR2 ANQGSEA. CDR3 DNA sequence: TGCAGCGGGGGGACAGCTTACAATGAGCAGTTCTTC. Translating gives CSGGTAYNEQFF.

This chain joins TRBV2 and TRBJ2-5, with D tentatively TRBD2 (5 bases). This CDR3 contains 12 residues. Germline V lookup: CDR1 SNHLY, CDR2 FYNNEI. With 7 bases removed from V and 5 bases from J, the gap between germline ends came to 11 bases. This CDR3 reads CASKYSVETQYF. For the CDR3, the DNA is TGTGCCAGCAAGTATAGCGTGGAGACCCAGTACTTC. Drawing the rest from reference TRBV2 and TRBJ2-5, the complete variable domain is EPEVTQTPSHQVTQMGQEVILRCVPISNHLYFYWYRQILGQKVEFLVSFYNNEISEKSEIFDDQFSVERPDGSNFTLKIRSTKLEDSAMYFCASKYSVETQYFGPGTRLLVL.

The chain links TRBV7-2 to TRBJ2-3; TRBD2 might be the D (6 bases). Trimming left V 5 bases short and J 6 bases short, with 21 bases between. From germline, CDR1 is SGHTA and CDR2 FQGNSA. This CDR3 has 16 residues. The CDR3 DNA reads TGTGCCAGCAGCCCTCGGGGAGGAAGGGCGGGTGATACGCAGTATTTT. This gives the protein CASSPRGGRAGDTQYF. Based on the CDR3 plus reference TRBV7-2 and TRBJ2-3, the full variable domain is GAGVSQSPSNKVTEKGKDVELRCDPISGHTALYWYRQSLGQGLEFLIYFQGNSAPDKSGLPSDRFSAERTGGSVSTLTIQRTQQEDSAVYLCASSPRGGRAGDTQYFGPGTRLTVL.

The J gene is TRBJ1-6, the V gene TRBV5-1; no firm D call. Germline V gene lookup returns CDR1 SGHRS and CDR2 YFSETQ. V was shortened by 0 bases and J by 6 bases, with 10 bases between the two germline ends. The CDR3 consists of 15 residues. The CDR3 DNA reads TGCGCCAGCAGCTTGGTGCCAGACCGTAATTCACCCCTCCACTTT. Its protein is CASSLVPDRNSPLHF.

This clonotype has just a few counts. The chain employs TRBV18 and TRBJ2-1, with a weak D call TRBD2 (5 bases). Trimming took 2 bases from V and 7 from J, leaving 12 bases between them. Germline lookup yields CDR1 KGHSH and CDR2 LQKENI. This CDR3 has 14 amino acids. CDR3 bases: TGTGCCAGCTCACCAATGGGTGGGAGAAATGAGCAGTTCTTC. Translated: CASSPMGGRNEQFF. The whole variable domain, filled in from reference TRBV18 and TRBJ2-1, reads NAGVMQNPRHLVRRRGQEARLRCSPMKGHSHVYWYRQLPEEGLKFMVYLQKENIIDESGMPKERFSAEFPKEGPSILRIQQVVRGDSAAYFCASSPMGGRNEQFFGPGTRLTVL.

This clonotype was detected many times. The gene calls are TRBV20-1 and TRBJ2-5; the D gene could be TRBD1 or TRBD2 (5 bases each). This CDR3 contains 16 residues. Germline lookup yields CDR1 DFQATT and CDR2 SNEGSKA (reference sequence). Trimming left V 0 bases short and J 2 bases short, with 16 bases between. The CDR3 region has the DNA TGCAGTGCTAGAGATATGGCAGGGAGAGCTCAAGAGACCCAGTACTTC. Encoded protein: CSARDMAGRAQETQYF.

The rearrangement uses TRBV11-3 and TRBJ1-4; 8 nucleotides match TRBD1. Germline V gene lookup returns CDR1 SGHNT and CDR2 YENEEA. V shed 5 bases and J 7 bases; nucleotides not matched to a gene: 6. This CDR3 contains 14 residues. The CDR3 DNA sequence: TGTGCCAGCAGCCGGACAGGGAGTGGTGAAAAACTGTTTTTT. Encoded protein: CASSRTGSGEKLFF.

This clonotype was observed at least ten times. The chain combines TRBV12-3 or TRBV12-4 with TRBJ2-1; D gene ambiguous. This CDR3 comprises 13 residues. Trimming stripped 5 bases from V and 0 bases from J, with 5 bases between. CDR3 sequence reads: CASSASSYNEQFF. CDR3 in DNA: TGTGCCAGCAGTGCTAGCTCCTACAATGAGCAGTTCTTC.

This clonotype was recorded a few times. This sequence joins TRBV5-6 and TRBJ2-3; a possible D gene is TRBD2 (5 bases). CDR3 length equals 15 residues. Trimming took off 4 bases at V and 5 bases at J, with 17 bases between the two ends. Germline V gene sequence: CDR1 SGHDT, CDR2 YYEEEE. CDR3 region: CASSPPRAEEDTQYF. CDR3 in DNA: TGTGCCAGCAGCCCCCCCCGAGCGGAGGAAGATACGCAGTATTTT.

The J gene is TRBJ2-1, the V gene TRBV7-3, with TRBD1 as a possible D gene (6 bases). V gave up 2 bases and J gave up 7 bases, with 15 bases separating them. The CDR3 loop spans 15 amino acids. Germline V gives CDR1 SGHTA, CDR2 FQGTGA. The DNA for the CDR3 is TGTGCCAGCAGCTTAGGGACAAACCCTTGGAATGAGCAGTTCTTC. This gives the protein CASSLGTNPWNEQFF.

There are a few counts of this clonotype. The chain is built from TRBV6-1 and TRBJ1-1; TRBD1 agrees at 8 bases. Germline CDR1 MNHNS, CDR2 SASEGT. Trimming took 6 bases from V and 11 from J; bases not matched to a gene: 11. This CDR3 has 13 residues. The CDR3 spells CASSDRGGLSAFF. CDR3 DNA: TGTGCCAGCAGCGACAGGGGTGGACTTTCGGCTTTCTTT.

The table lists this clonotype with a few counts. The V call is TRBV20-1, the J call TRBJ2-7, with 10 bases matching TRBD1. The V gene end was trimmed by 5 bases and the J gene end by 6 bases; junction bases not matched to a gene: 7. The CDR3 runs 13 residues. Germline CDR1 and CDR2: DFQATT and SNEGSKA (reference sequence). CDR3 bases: TGCAGTGCTCACCGGGACAGGGGAGTCGAGCAGTACTTC. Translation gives CSAHRDRGVEQYF.

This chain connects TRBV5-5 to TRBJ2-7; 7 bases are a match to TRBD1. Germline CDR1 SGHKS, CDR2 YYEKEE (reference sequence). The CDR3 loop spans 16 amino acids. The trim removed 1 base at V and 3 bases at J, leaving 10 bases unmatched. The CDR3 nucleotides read TGTGCCAGCAGCTTGTCATGGGGGACAGCGAACTACGAGCAGTACTTC. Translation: CASSLSWGTANYEQYF.

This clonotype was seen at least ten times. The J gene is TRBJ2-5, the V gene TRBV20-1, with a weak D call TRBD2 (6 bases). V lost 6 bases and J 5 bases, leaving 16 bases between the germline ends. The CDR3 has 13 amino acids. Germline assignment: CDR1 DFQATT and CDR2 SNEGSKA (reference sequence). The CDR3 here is CSAGWRERETQYF. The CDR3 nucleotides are TGCAGTGCCGGCTGGCGGGAACGGGAGACCCAGTACTTC.

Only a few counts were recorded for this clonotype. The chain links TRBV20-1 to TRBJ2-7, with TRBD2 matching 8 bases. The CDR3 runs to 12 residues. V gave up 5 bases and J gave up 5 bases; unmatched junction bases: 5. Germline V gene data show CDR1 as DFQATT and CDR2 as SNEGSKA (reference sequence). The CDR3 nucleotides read TGCAGTGCTCGGGAGGGGTTCAACGAGCAGTACTTC. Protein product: CSAREGFNEQYF.